This passage covers 31 T cell receptor beta chains from one sample sequenced in a study of CD8 T cells in ankylosing spondylitis. TCRdb re-analysed the 5' RACE reads in MiXCR, keeping a single row per CDR3 protein. The table shows about 220,000 distinct CDR3 sequences, with over 9.5% occurring only once. Sequenced sample: blood, either unsorted or a sorted T cell fraction (not recorded which). Receptors were obtained from a male donor with ankylosing spondylitis or in good health (not recorded which).

This clonotype was counted at least ten times. V and J are TRBV7-8 and TRBJ2-3, with D possibly being TRBD2 (7 bases). This CDR3 spans 13 amino acids. Germline CDR1 SGHVS, CDR2 FQNEAQ. V was cut by 5 bases and J by 9 bases, with 15 bases left in between. DNA of the CDR3: TGTGCCAGCAGCATTTTTACGGGGGGCACGCAGTATTTT. It yields the protein CASSIFTGGTQYF.

This clonotype appeared many times. The chain couples TRBV11-2 to TRBJ2-1; D possibly matches TRBD1 or TRBD2 (5 bases each). The ends were cut back, 1 base at V and 4 bases at J, with 20 bases in the middle. This CDR3 spans 18 amino acids. Germline lookup yields CDR1 SGHAT and CDR2 FQNNGV. The CDR3 sequence is CASSLGIRASWGYNEQFF. The CDR3 bases are TGTGCCAGCAGCTTAGGAATACGGGCTTCTTGGGGGTACAATGAGCAGTTCTTC.

This clonotype was found many times. The chain has TRBV18 and TRBJ1-1; a possible D gene is TRBD1 (5 bases). CDR1 and CDR2 from the germline V gene are KGHSH and LQKENI. The CDR3 has 15 residues. Trimming removed 3 bases at V and 3 bases at J, with 14 bases between. CDR3 DNA sequence: TGTGCCAGCTCACCCCGGAGCCAGGGCCACACTGAAGCTTTCTTT. This codes for CASSPRSQGHTEAFF.

This clonotype was observed many times. The chain links TRBV12-3 or TRBV12-4 to TRBJ1-2; perhaps TRBD1 as D (5 bases). The CDR3 has 12 residues. Deletions cut 2 bases from V and 6 bases from J, with 7 bases between. Here the CDR3 reads CASSLKGHGYTF. The DNA of the CDR3 is TGTGCCAGCAGTTTAAAGGGGCATGGCTACACCTTC.

The sample holds many counts of this clonotype. This chain joins TRBV5-1 and TRBJ2-3; 7 nucleotides match TRBD1. There are 14 residues in the CDR3. V was clipped by 3 bases and J by 2 bases; unmatched bases: 3. The germline CDR1 and CDR2 sequences are SGHRS and YFSETQ. The CDR3 DNA is TGCGCCAGCAGCTCGGGACAGACCACAGATACGCAGTATTTT. Residues: CASSSGQTTDTQYF.

This chain uses TRBV20-1 with TRBJ2-1; 7 positions match TRBD2. With 6 bases clipped from V and 5 bases from J, the junction kept 16 bases outside the gene matches. Per the germline V gene, CDR1 is DFQATT and CDR2 is SNEGSKA (reference sequence). CDR3 length: 16 amino acids. DNA for the CDR3: TGCAGTGCAGACACGACCGGGACTATCTCAGACAATGAGCAGTTCTTC. It codes for CSADTTGTISDNEQFF.

This clonotype was found many times. The V gene is TRBV25-1, the J gene TRBJ1-2; no clear D. The V end lost 2 bases, the J end lost 1 base, and 11 bases lay between the germline ends. The CDR3 runs to 15 residues. Germline CDR1 reads MGHDK; CDR2 reads SYGVNS. The CDR3 spells CASSESSAVNYGYTF. Written as DNA, the CDR3 is TGTGCCAGCAGTGAAAGTTCGGCAGTTAACTATGGCTACACCTTC.

This clonotype has just a few counts. The CDR3 sequence: CASSQDSGQNEKLFF. The CDR3 DNA reads TGTGCCAGCAGCCAAGATAGTGGGCAAAATGAAAAACTGTTTTTT. The V gene is TRBV3-1, the J gene TRBJ1-4, with unresolved D. This CDR3 region has 15 residues. Looked up from germline, CDR1 is LGHDT and CDR2 is YNNKEL (reference sequence). Trimming removed 0 bases at V and 5 bases at J, with 10 bases between.

This clonotype was counted between two and nine times. V gene TRBV2 combines with J gene TRBJ2-5, with a weak D call TRBD2 (6 bases). CDR3 length: 14 amino acids. Germline V gene sequence: CDR1 SNHLY, CDR2 FYNNEI. Trimming removed 4 bases from V and 4 bases from J, with 13 bases in between. CDR3 sequence: CASSVERGSETQYF. The CDR3 coding sequence is TGTGCCAGCAGTGTGGAACGGGGGTCAGAGACCCAGTACTTC. The variable domain in full, completed from reference TRBV2 and TRBJ2-5, reads EPEVTQTPSHQVTQMGQEVILRCVPISNHLYFYWYRQILGQKVEFLVSFYNNEISEKSEIFDDQFSVERPDGSNFTLKIRSTKLEDSAMYFCASSVERGSETQYFGPGTRLLVL.

This clonotype was detected many times. The chain is built from TRBV20-1 and TRBJ2-3, with D perhaps matching TRBD2 (6 bases). V gave up 6 bases and J gave up 3 bases, with 16 bases separating them. CDR1 and CDR2 (germline): DFQATT, SNEGSKA (reference sequence). CDR3 length: 14 amino acids. The CDR3 nucleotides are TGCAGTGCAATTCCGCGGGGTAGAACAGATACGCAGTATTTT. This encodes CSAIPRGRTDTQYF.

This clonotype was seen at least ten times. This chain links TRBV5-1 with TRBJ1-1; D gene uncertain. The V and J ends lost 3 bases and 8 bases respectively, with 14 bases between them. The CDR3 spans 13 residues. Germline V gives CDR1 SGHRS, CDR2 YFSETQ. CDR3 in amino acids: CASSYGGPGEAFF. The CDR3 DNA is TGCGCCAGCAGCTACGGCGGGCCCGGCGAAGCTTTCTTT.

This clonotype has ten or more counts. V usage is TRBV20-1 and J usage is TRBJ1-5; 7 positions match TRBD1. CDR1 and CDR2 (germline): DFQATT, SNEGSKA (reference sequence). Trimming removed 6 bases from V and 4 bases from J; junction bases left unmatched: 15. The CDR3 length is 16 residues. The CDR3: CSARGQGGTRNQPQHF. The CDR3 DNA reads as TGCAGTGCCCGAGGTCAGGGGGGGACTAGGAATCAGCCCCAGCATTTT.

CDR3 amino acids: CASRDPDRDYGYTF. The CDR3, as DNA: TGTGCCAGCCGGGACCCGGACAGGGATTATGGCTACACCTTC. V gene TRBV6-1 combines with J gene TRBJ1-2; 8 bases map to TRBD1. V lost 8 bases to trimming and J lost 5 bases; unmatched junction nucleotides: 10. The CDR3 has 14 residues. Germline CDR1 and CDR2: MNHNS and SASEGT.

This clonotype was detected only a few times. This chain joins TRBV5-1 and TRBJ2-1; 13 bases align to TRBD2. V shed 5 bases, J shed 0 bases, and the junction held 5 bases outside the gene matches. Germline V gives CDR1 SGHRS, CDR2 YFSETQ. This CDR3 spans 17 amino acids. CDR3 protein: CASRLAGGGSSYNEQFF. CDR3 sequence (DNA): TGCGCCAGCAGACTAGCGGGGGGGGGTAGCTCCTACAATGAGCAGTTCTTC.

This clonotype was recorded a few times. The V gene is TRBV20-1, the J gene TRBJ2-3; D is ambiguous. Germline CDR1 and CDR2: DFQATT and SNEGSKA (reference sequence). There are 15 residues in the CDR3. The V end lost 5 bases, the J end lost 2 bases, and 17 bases lay between the germline ends. The CDR3 coding sequence is TGCAGTGCTTCCGCCCCGGTAGGGAACACAGATACGCAGTATTTT. This codes for CSASAPVGNTDTQYF.

The table lists this clonotype with many counts. The rearrangement uses TRBV10-3 and TRBJ2-3; no clear D gene. The V end lost 3 bases, the J end lost 1 base, and 11 bases lay between the germline ends. Germline CDR1 and CDR2: ENHRY and SYGVKD. The CDR3 loop spans 15 amino acids. The CDR3 DNA reads as TGTGCCATCAGTGATATCTCCTCCGGCACAGATACGCAGTATTTT. Encoded protein: CAISDISSGTDTQYF.

This clonotype was found a few times. The rearrangement links TRBV5-4 to TRBJ2-1, with 7 bases matching TRBD1. This CDR3 region has 16 residues. The V gene's germline CDR1 is SGHNT and CDR2 YYREEE (reference sequence). Trimming took 3 bases from V and 5 from J; bases not matched to a gene: 11. The CDR3 nucleotides read TGTGCCAGCAGCTACCTGTACAGGGGCATCAACAATGAGCAGTTCTTC. Amino acids: CASSYLYRGINNEQFF.

This clonotype showed up just a few times. J is TRBJ2-3 and V is TRBV3-1, with TRBD1 matching 8 bases. V gave up 2 bases and J gave up 4 bases; unmatched junction bases: 8. This CDR3 region has 16 residues. CDR1 and CDR2 from the germline V gene are LGHDT and YNNKEL (reference sequence). In DNA form, the CDR3 reads TGTGCCAGCAGCCAATGGCAGGGGGCGAGGCCAGATACGCAGTATTTT. Amino acids: CASSQWQGARPDTQYF.

This clonotype was counted at least ten times. The CDR3 DNA reads TGCAGTGCTAGAGATCACACAGGTCACTCCTACGAGCAGTACTTC. It is translated as CSARDHTGHSYEQYF. The rearrangement joins TRBV20-1 to TRBJ2-7; D is perhaps TRBD1 (5 bases). Trimming shortened V by 0 bases and J by 0 bases, and 12 bases separated the two germline ends. Looked up from germline, CDR1 is DFQATT and CDR2 is SNEGSKA (reference sequence). The CDR3 sequence is 15 residues long.

In its sample, this clonotype was seen many times. The chain is built from TRBV10-2 and TRBJ2-5; D is uncertain. Per germline, CDR1 WSHSY and CDR2 SAAADI. Deletions cut 5 bases from V and 4 bases from J, with 8 bases between. The CDR3 runs 12 residues. CDR3 coding DNA: TGCGCCAGCAGTCCTATTCGAGAGACCCAGTACTTC. Its protein is CASSPIRETQYF.

This clonotype was found many times. This chain connects TRBV7-2 to TRBJ1-5; maybe TRBD1 (5 bases). The germline V and J ends were trimmed by 5 bases and 0 bases, with 11 bases remaining between them. Germline V gene sequence: CDR1 SGHTA, CDR2 FQGNSA. The CDR3 has 15 residues. The chain's CDR3 is CASSLIGGSNQPQHF. CDR3 DNA sequence: TGTGCCAGCAGCCTGATCGGGGGTAGCAATCAGCCCCAGCATTTT.

This clonotype has a count of ten or more. The chain couples TRBV7-8 to TRBJ2-7; D may match TRBD1 or TRBD2 (6 bases each). Germline V gene lookup returns CDR1 SGHVS and CDR2 FQNEAQ. V lost 1 base, J lost 3 bases, and 13 bases lay in between. This CDR3 contains 15 residues. The DNA for the CDR3 is TGTGCCAGCAGCTTAGAAACAGGGAGGTTCTACGAGCAGTACTTC. The encoded protein is CASSLETGRFYEQYF.

This clonotype was seen many times. The rearrangement joins TRBV7-9 to TRBJ2-7; perhaps TRBD2 as D (5 bases). The ends were cut back, 5 bases at V and 1 base at J, with 15 bases in the middle. CDR3 length equals 15 residues. Germline values: CDR1 SEHNR, CDR2 FQNEAQ (reference sequence). Here the CDR3 DNA reads TGTGCCAGCAGCACTGATCTAGCTCCTTCCTACGAGCAGTACTTC. Residues: CASSTDLAPSYEQYF.

This clonotype has only a few counts. The DNA for the CDR3 is TGTGCCAGCAGCTTATCGGCCGGGTTTGGGAACAATGAGCAGTTCTTC. Translated, it gives CASSLSAGFGNNEQFF. The gene calls are TRBV7-3 and TRBJ2-1; D is uncertain. V lost 2 bases and J 5 bases, leaving 16 bases between the germline ends. Germline V lookup: CDR1 SGHTA, CDR2 FQGTGA. There are 16 residues in the CDR3. Full variable domain (outside the CDR3, taken from reference TRBV7-3 and TRBJ2-1): GAGVSQTPSNKVTEKGKYVELRCDPISGHTALYWYRQSLGQGPEFLIYFQGTGAADDSGLPNDRFFAVRPEGSVSTLKIQRTERGDSAVYLCASSLSAGFGNNEQFFGPGTRLTVL.

This clonotype was observed at least ten times. The CDR3 region is CASSSVRATEAFF. The DNA of the CDR3 is TGTGCCAGCAGCTCGGTCAGGGCGACTGAAGCTTTCTTT. The chain joins TRBV7-2 to TRBJ1-1; D may be TRBD1 (5 bases). There are 13 residues in the CDR3. Trimming left V 4 bases short and J 5 bases short, with 11 bases between. From germline, CDR1 is SGHTA and CDR2 FQGNSA.

This clonotype was found a few times. V gene TRBV20-1 combines with J gene TRBJ2-4; 9 bases align to TRBD2. V shed 3 bases, J shed 1 base, and the junction held 7 bases outside the gene matches. The CDR3 extends over 16 amino acids. CDR1 and CDR2 from the germline V gene are DFQATT and SNEGSKA (reference sequence). The CDR3, as DNA: TGCAGTGCTAGTACCACTAGCGGGCTGGCCAAAAACATTCAGTACTTC. This gives the protein CSASTTSGLAKNIQYF.

This clonotype was seen repeatedly, ten times or more. The gene calls are TRBV7-3 and TRBJ2-1; D is undetermined. The CDR3 extends over 13 amino acids. V was shortened by 5 bases and J by 1 base, with 6 bases between the two germline ends. Germline V gene data show CDR1 as SGHTA and CDR2 as FQGTGA. CDR3 sequence reads: CASSLMSYNEQFF. The CDR3 coding sequence is TGTGCCAGCAGCCTCATGTCCTACAATGAGCAGTTCTTC.

This clonotype has ten or more counts. This chain joins TRBV12-3 or TRBV12-4 and TRBJ2-1; 8 positions match TRBD1. CDR3 length equals 15 residues. The V and J ends lost 6 bases and 3 bases, in that order; junction bases with no gene match: 7. CDR3 sequence (DNA): TGTGCCAGCAGGACCGGGACAGGCAACTACAATGAGCAGTTCTTC. Amino acid sequence: CASRTGTGNYNEQFF.

This clonotype occurred many times. The rearrangement links TRBV5-6 to TRBJ1-6; weak D call: TRBD1 (5 bases). Trimming took off 4 bases at V and 3 bases at J, with 17 bases between the two ends. CDR3 size: 17 residues. Germline-derived CDR1 and CDR2 are SGHDT and YYEEEE. CDR3 amino acids: CASSLDRDGLYNSPLHF. The CDR3 coding sequence is TGTGCCAGCAGCCTAGACCGGGACGGCCTCTATAATTCACCCCTCCACTTT.

At least ten counts were recorded for this clonotype. J is TRBJ2-1 and V is TRBV24-1; D is perhaps TRBD1 or TRBD2 (6 bases each). Trimming left V 9 bases short and J 6 bases short, with 11 bases between. Germline V CDR1 and CDR2: KGHDR, SFDVKD. The CDR3 runs to 12 residues. The chain's CDR3 is CATGGLGNEQFF. CDR3 in DNA: TGTGCCACCGGGGGGCTGGGCAATGAGCAGTTCTTC.

The chain joins TRBV12-3 or TRBV12-4 to TRBJ1-1; D gene ambiguous. The CDR3 sequence is 13 residues long. V gave up 5 bases and J gave up 9 bases, with 16 bases separating them. CDR3 sequence reads: CASSGEKGLKAFF. The CDR3 region has the DNA TGTGCCAGCAGTGGGGAAAAGGGTCTGAAAGCTTTCTTT.